The 32 T cell receptor beta chains listed next were all sequenced from one sample in a study of cytomegalovirus exposure and HLA in healthy donors. Use of 60 Vbeta and 13 Jbeta primers characterized the PCR. The data were produced by immunoSEQ multiplex PCR, yet TCRdb's version contains in-frame clones alone and is incomplete. The sample carries roughly 150,000 clones, around 75% recorded once. The specimen sequenced was PBMCs. These receptor sequences come from a male donor in good health and CMV-seronegative.

The chain has TRBV5-1 and TRBJ2-6, with no clear D. V was cut by 3 bases and J by 3 bases, with 13 bases left in between. The length of the CDR3 is 16 residues. The germline V gene has CDR1 SGHRS and CDR2 YFSETQ. The CDR3 DNA follows: TGCGCCAGCAGCTCCACCGCGGTGAATGGGGCCAACGTCCTGACTTTC. Amino acids: CASSSTAVNGANVLTF. The entire variable domain, with the rest obtained from reference TRBV5-1 and TRBJ2-6, is as follows: KAGVTQTPRYLIKTRGQQVTLSCSPISGHRSVSWYQQTPGQGLQFLFEYFSETQRNKGNFPGRFSGRQFSNSRSEMNVSTLELGDSALYLCASSSTAVNGANVLTFGAGSRLTVL.

Only one count was recorded for this clone. This chain connects TRBV2 to TRBJ2-1; 11 bases match TRBD1. Losses at the gene ends were 9 bases for V and 10 bases for J; bases not matched to a gene: 8. The CDR3 contains 13 residues. Germline CDR1 and CDR2: SNHLY and FYNNEI. DNA for the CDR3: TGTGCCAGTAGGGACAGGGGGGCAGGAGAGCAGTTCTTC. It translates to CASRDRGAGEQFF.

V and J are TRBV5-1 and TRBJ2-3, with TRBD1 as a possible D gene (6 bases). The germline V and J ends were trimmed by 4 bases and 5 bases, with 14 bases remaining between them. The CDR3 length is 14 residues. Germline V gene lookup returns CDR1 SGHRS and CDR2 YFSETQ. The CDR3 spells CASSDGQFRDTQYF. The DNA for the CDR3 is TGCGCCAGCAGCGACGGACAGTTTCGAGATACGCAGTATTTT.

The rearrangement joins TRBV5-1 to TRBJ2-1; TRBD2 matches at 13 bases. Germline CDR1 SGHRS, CDR2 YFSETQ. The V segment lost 3 bases and the J segment 6 bases; nucleotides outside the gene matches: 12. CDR3 length: 18 residues. For the CDR3, the DNA is TGCGCCAGCAGCTCGAAAACTAGCGGGGGGGCCCACTTCAATGAGCAGTTCTTC. Protein product: CASSSKTSGGAHFNEQFF.

The V and J genes are TRBV7-9 and TRBJ2-5; TRBD1 matches 8 bases. The CDR3 covers 14 residues. CDR1 SEHNR and CDR2 FQNEAQ come from the germline V gene (reference sequence). Unmatched junction bases numbered 4, after V lost 3 bases and J lost 4 bases. CDR3 amino acids: CASSFQGARETQYF. DNA for the CDR3: TGTGCCAGCAGCTTCCAGGGGGCGCGAGAGACCCAGTACTTC.

V usage is TRBV15 and J usage is TRBJ1-4; D is uncertain. The V and J ends lost 0 bases and 5 bases respectively, with 7 bases between them. The V gene's germline CDR1 is LNHNV and CDR2 YYDKDF (reference sequence). CDR3 length: 14 residues. The chain's CDR3 is CATSRDRWNEKLFF. CDR3 bases: TGTGCCACCAGCAGAGACAGATGGAATGAAAAACTGTTTTTT.

This sequence joins TRBV7-3 and TRBJ1-1, with D tentatively TRBD1 (6 bases). The ends were cut back, 5 bases at V and 7 bases at J, with 20 bases in the middle. The germline gives CDR1 SGHTA, CDR2 FQGTGA. The CDR3 contains 15 residues. In nucleotides, the CDR3 is TGTGCCAGCAGCCGAAAAACAGGGCCCTTCGTTGAAGCTTTCTTT. Translating gives CASSRKTGPFVEAFF.

This sequence joins TRBV7-9 and TRBJ2-3; the D is unclear. Trimming pared 7 bases from V and 4 bases from J, leaving 6 bases between. CDR3 length equals 11 residues. In germline, CDR1 is SEHNR, CDR2 FQNEAQ (reference sequence). CDR3 sequence reads: CASISADTQYF. The CDR3 nucleotides are TGTGCCAGCATTTCTGCAGATACGCAGTATTTT.

The chain carries TRBV21-1 and TRBJ1-3; TRBD1 is the table's D call, not checked against the DNA. TRBV21-1 is annotated as a pseudogene. The CDR3 length is 17 residues. DNA of the CDR3: TGTGCCAGCAGCAAAGAGGCGAGGGGGCCGGCTGGAAACACCATATATTTT. Its translation: CASSKEARGPAGNTIYF.

The rearrangement uses TRBV2 and TRBJ1-1; a weak D match, TRBD1 (5 bases). Germline CDR1 reads SNHLY; CDR2 reads FYNNEI. Trimming pared 8 bases from V and 1 base from J, leaving 14 bases between. The CDR3 covers 14 residues. CDR3 in DNA: TGTGCCAGCCTACCTCGGGGGGAGAACACTGAAGCTTTCTTT. Its protein is CASLPRGENTEAFF.

This clone was observed a handful of times. Compared with germline, one end of the junction differs, possibly owing to a read error. The CDR3: CASSQVSGARIF. CDR3 nucleotide sequence: TGCGCCAGCAGCCAAGTGAGCGGGGCAAGAATCTTC. V and J are TRBV4-1 and TRBJ2-1; 7 positions match TRBD2. The length of the CDR3 is 12 residues. In germline, CDR1 is MGHRA, CDR2 YSYEKL.

This clone turned up a few times. The gene calls are TRBV6-5 and TRBJ2-5, with 11 nucleotides matching TRBD2. V lost 5 bases to trimming and J lost 5 bases; unmatched junction nucleotides: 7. The CDR3 sequence is 15 residues long. CDR1 MNHEY and CDR2 SVGAGI come from the germline V gene. The CDR3 sequence: CASSRRLAGRETQYF. CDR3 bases: TGTGCCAGCAGTCGACGACTAGCGGGAAGGGAGACCCAGTACTTC.

CDR3 coding DNA: TGTGCCAGCACCAGTACCGGGGAGCTGTTTTTT. Amino acid sequence: CASTSTGELFF. The rearrangement joins TRBV28 to TRBJ2-2, with D hard to call. The CDR3 has 11 residues. In germline, CDR1 is MDHEN, CDR2 SYDVKM. Trimming took off 7 bases at V and 5 bases at J, with 5 bases between the two ends.

The V gene is TRBV5-4, the J gene TRBJ1-1, with unresolved D. V gave up 3 bases and J gave up 4 bases, with 13 bases separating them. CDR3 length: 14 amino acids. CDR1 and CDR2 (germline): SGHNT, YYREEE (reference sequence). For the CDR3, the DNA is TGTGCCAGCAGCTCCGGTTGGAGAACCACTGAAGCTTTCTTT. This codes for CASSSGWRTTEAFF.

V is TRBV7-3 and J is TRBJ2-1; 11 nucleotides line up with TRBD2. This CDR3 is built from 15 residues. V trimming: 5 bases; J trimming: 4 bases; junction bases outside the gene matches: 4. The germline CDR1 and CDR2 sequences are SGHTA and FQGTGA. CDR3: CASSPTSGAYNEQFF. The DNA for the CDR3 is TGTGCCAGCAGCCCGACTAGCGGGGCATACAATGAGCAGTTCTTC.

This clone was counted between two and nine times. The chain uses TRBV11-2 and TRBJ1-2; D unclear. Germline V gene data show CDR1 as SGHAT and CDR2 as FQNNGV. CDR3 length: 18 residues. Trimming stripped 0 bases from V and 4 bases from J, with 21 bases between. The CDR3 bases are TGTGCCAGCAGCTTAGATAATGTGTCCCCAGGTTCCGGCTATGGCTACACCTTC. Its translation: CASSLDNVSPGSGYGYTF.

The rearrangement joins TRBV6-5 to TRBJ1-5; 7 positions match TRBD1. V lost 5 bases to trimming and J lost 7 bases; unmatched junction nucleotides: 8. The CDR3 is 14 amino acids. Germline assignment: CDR1 MNHEY and CDR2 SVGAGI. In DNA form, the CDR3 reads TGTGCCAGCAGTACAGGGGCTTGGGGGCAGCCCCAGCATTTT. It is translated as CASSTGAWGQPQHF.

This sequence joins TRBV4-1 and TRBJ2-2, with 7 bases lining up with TRBD1. V shed 2 bases and J 5 bases; nucleotides not matched to a gene: 2. Germline CDR1 MGHRA, CDR2 YSYEKL. CDR3 length: 14 amino acids. In DNA, the CDR3 is TGCGCCAGCAGCCAACCAGGGGGAACCGGGGAGCTGTTTTTT. Residues: CASSQPGGTGELFF.

The chain recombines TRBV27 with TRBJ2-7; possibly TRBD2 for D (6 bases). The germline V gene encodes CDR1 MNHEY and CDR2 SMNVEV (reference sequence). The germline V and J ends were trimmed by 2 bases and 1 base, with 9 bases remaining between them. This CDR3 comprises 14 residues. The CDR3 sequence: CASSLGGVSYEQYF. The CDR3, as DNA: TGTGCCAGCAGTTTAGGCGGGGTATCCTACGAGCAGTACTTC.

This clone was recorded a few times. The rearrangement links TRBV5-5 to TRBJ1-2, with TRBD1 identical over 11 bases. Germline CDR1 reads SGHKS; CDR2 reads YYEKEE (reference sequence). The CDR3 contains 16 residues. V lost 4 bases to trimming and J lost 6 bases; unmatched junction nucleotides: 11. CDR3 protein: CASSQGQGEGRDGYTF. In DNA, the CDR3 is TGTGCCAGCAGCCAGGGACAGGGGGAAGGGCGAGATGGCTACACCTTC. Drawing the rest from reference TRBV5-5 and TRBJ1-2, the complete variable domain is DAGVTQSPTHLIKTRGQQVTLRCSPISGHKSVSWYQQVLGQGPQFIFQYYEKEERGRGNFPDRFSARQFPNYSSELNVNALLLGDSALYLCASSQGQGEGRDGYTFGSGTRLTVV.

The rearrangement joins TRBV5-1 to TRBJ2-7; 12 bases match TRBD1. CDR3 length: 16 residues. Germline assignment: CDR1 SGHRS and CDR2 YFSETQ. The V and J ends lost 4 bases and 6 bases, in that order; junction bases with no gene match: 11. The DNA of the CDR3 is TGCGCCAGCAGCCGTCAGGACGGGACAGGGGGCGGCGAGCAGTACTTC. Translated, it gives CASSRQDGTGGGEQYF. Complete variable domain (other parts from reference TRBV5-1 and TRBJ2-7): KAGVTQTPRYLIKTRGQQVTLSCSPISGHRSVSWYQQTPGQGLQFLFEYFSETQRNKGNFPGRFSGRQFSNSRSEMNVSTLELGDSALYLCASSRQDGTGGGEQYFGPGTRLTVT.

About this clone itself: A junction boundary mismatches the germline segment, possibly from a read error. The same CDR3 can be traced to other DNA sequences in this sample. The genes are TRBV4-2 and TRBJ1-2, with D hard to call. Germline V gene lookup returns CDR1 LGHNA and CDR2 YNFKEQ. This CDR3 has 15 residues. CDR3 loop: CASSQDLLSGYGYTF. The CDR3 DNA reads TGTGCCAGCAGTCAAGACCTTCTGTCAGGCTATGGCTACACCTTC.

The rearrangement links TRBV7-3 to TRBJ2-1, with 8 bases identical to TRBD2. CDR3 length equals 15 residues. The germline gives CDR1 SGHTA, CDR2 FQGTGA. V gave up 0 bases and J gave up 9 bases; unmatched junction bases: 7. CDR3 sequence reads: CASSLTGTSGPEQFF. Written as DNA, the CDR3 is TGTGCCAGCAGCTTAACGGGTACTAGCGGACCTGAGCAGTTCTTC.

The chain joins TRBV18 to TRBJ2-1; 7 nucleotides line up with TRBD1. In germline, CDR1 is KGHSH, CDR2 LQKENI. The CDR3 sequence is 17 residues long. The V segment lost 3 bases and the J segment 4 bases; nucleotides outside the gene matches: 12. The CDR3 region is CASSPLQSAGGYNEQFF. In nucleotides, the CDR3 is TGTGCCAGCTCACCCCTCCAATCGGCAGGGGGATACAATGAGCAGTTCTTC.

J is TRBJ1-5 and V is TRBV19; 7 bases agree with TRBD1. The CDR3 is 14 amino acids. Unmatched junction bases numbered 8, after V lost 7 bases and J lost 5 bases. CDR1 and CDR2 (germline): LNHDA, SQIVND (reference sequence). The CDR3 sequence is CASTPSGTDQPQHF. DNA for the CDR3: TGTGCCAGTACTCCTTCCGGGACAGATCAGCCCCAGCATTTT. Full variable domain (rest looked up from reference TRBV19 and TRBJ1-5): DGGITQSPKYLFRKEGQNVTLSCEQNLNHDAMYWYRQDPGQGLRLIYYSQIVNDFQKGDIAEGYSVSREKKESFPLTVTSAQKNPTAFYLCASTPSGTDQPQHFGDGTRLSIL.

The chain employs TRBV5-1 and TRBJ2-2; 7 bases align to TRBD1. This CDR3 has 14 residues. The germline V gene encodes CDR1 SGHRS and CDR2 YFSETQ. The V gene end was trimmed by 4 bases and the J gene end by 4 bases; junction bases not matched to a gene: 4. This CDR3 reads CASSTWDSTGELFF. The CDR3 nucleotides read TGCGCCAGCAGCACGTGGGACAGCACCGGGGAGCTGTTTTTT.

A few counts support this clone. At one end, the junction sequence differs from germline, possibly due to a read error. The chain carries TRBV7-3 and TRBJ2-5; tentative D call: TRBD1 (6 bases). The CDR3 has 14 residues. CDR1 and CDR2 from the germline V gene are SGHTA and FQGTGA. The CDR3 DNA reads TGTGCCAGCAGCTTAGTACAGGGCCAAGGGACCCAGTACTTC. It translates to CASSLVQGQGTQYF.

This clone was observed once. The genes are TRBV5-1 and TRBJ1-2; D is perhaps TRBD1 (5 bases). Germline CDR1 and CDR2: SGHRS and YFSETQ. This CDR3 comprises 14 residues. The V and J ends lost 5 bases and 5 bases respectively, with 16 bases between them. The CDR3 loop is CASRRDPERYGYTF. The DNA for the CDR3 is TGCGCCAGCAGGCGGGACCCCGAGAGGTATGGCTACACCTTC.

This chain connects TRBV7-9 to TRBJ2-7, with TRBD1 matching 7 bases. Losses at the gene ends were 6 bases for V and 3 bases for J; bases not matched to a gene: 14. The CDR3 covers 16 residues. Germline V gives CDR1 SEHNR, CDR2 FQNEAQ (reference sequence). This chain's CDR3 is CASSPPFRTGDYEQYF. As DNA, the CDR3 is TGTGCCAGCAGTCCCCCATTTCGGACAGGAGACTACGAGCAGTACTTC. Variable domain in full (rest from reference TRBV7-9 and TRBJ2-7): DTGVSQNPRHKITKRGQNVTFRCDPISEHNRLYWYRQTLGQGPEFLTYFQNEAQLEKSRLLSDRFSAERPKGSFSTLEIQRTEQGDSAMYLCASSPPFRTGDYEQYFGPGTRLTVT.

This chain uses TRBV7-2 with TRBJ2-7, with D tentatively TRBD1 (5 bases). The V and J ends lost 1 base and 4 bases respectively, with 17 bases between them. CDR3 length: 16 amino acids. The germline V gene has CDR1 SGHTA and CDR2 FQGNSA. The CDR3 region is CASSLGPGSGLYEQYF. The CDR3, as DNA: TGTGCCAGCAGCTTAGGTCCAGGGTCCGGCTTATACGAGCAGTACTTC.

The rearrangement joins TRBV7-3 to TRBJ2-7; 16 positions agree with TRBD2. V shed 5 bases and J 7 bases; nucleotides not matched to a gene: 8. The V gene's germline CDR1 is SGHTA and CDR2 FQGTGA. The CDR3 contains 16 residues. The CDR3 is CASSPRGLAGGGEQYF. The CDR3 nucleotides read TGTGCCAGCAGCCCCCGGGGACTAGCGGGAGGGGGGGAGCAGTACTTC.

The CDR3 DNA reads as TGTGCCAGTAGTATTGCGGACTCTTTCTCCTACGAGCAGTACTTC. This translates into CASSIADSFSYEQYF. The chain carries TRBV19 and TRBJ2-7, with D possibly matching TRBD2 (5 bases). V lost 3 bases, J lost 0 bases, and 12 bases lay in between. The CDR3 is 15 residues long. The germline gives CDR1 LNHDA, CDR2 SQIVND (reference sequence). The full variable domain, its missing parts supplied by reference TRBV19 and TRBJ2-7, is DGGITQSPKYLFRKEGQNVTLSCEQNLNHDAMYWYRQDPGQGLRLIYYSQIVNDFQKGDIAEGYSVSREKKESFPLTVTSAQKNPTAFYLCASSIADSFSYEQYFGPGTRLTVT.